These 20 T cell receptor beta chains originate from one sample sequenced in a study of regulatory T cells in long-lasting Graves disease. Building the TCR beta libraries relied on iRepertoire HTBI primers, and CDR3 regions underwent Arm-PCR. TCRdb analysed the multiplex PCR reads with MiXCR anew, one entry per CDR3 protein. The sample has 450,000 to 600,000 distinct CDR3 sequences; about a sixth are singletons. The sample's time point: newly diagnosed GD, antithyroid drugs for less than 3 months. The TCR library was made from RNA that had been extracted from PBMCs in TRIzol. These data were likewise used in another study, on T cells in Graves' hyperthyroidism and ophthalmopathy.

The input for sequencing was peripheral blood mononuclear cells (PBMCs), taken at new diagnosis, from a patient treated with antithyroid drugs. These receptors all stem from a man aged 35 to 55 with Graves disease.

This clonotype showed up just once. The chain joins TRBV7-9 to TRBJ1-4; 7 bases fit TRBD1. J lost 8 bases, V lost 3 bases, and 12 bases had no gene match. Germline-derived CDR1 and CDR2 are SEHNR and FQNEAQ (reference sequence). This CDR3 comprises 16 residues. The CDR3 DNA sequence: TGTGCCAGCAGCTTGGAAGCGACAGGGATGGGGGAAAAACTGTTTTTT. Translated: CASSLEATGMGEKLFF.

This clonotype was seen only a few times. Given the absence of the conserved phenylalanine or tryptophan at the CDR3 end, a read error is likely. The chain joins TRBV7-9 to TRBJ2-3, with TRBD1 identical over 9 bases. The CDR3 has 16 residues. Trimming cost V 5 bases and J 3 bases; bases outside gene matches: 9. Germline CDR1 SEHNR, CDR2 FQNEAQ (reference sequence). The CDR3 reads CASSRATGGWTDTQYL. The DNA of the CDR3 is TGTGCCAGCAGCAGGGCAACAGGGGGCTGGACAGATACGCAGTATCTT.

This clonotype was picked up a small number of times. The CDR3 nucleotides are TGTGCTGGGTCCGGGGAGCTGTTTTTT. Protein product: CAGSGELFF. V is TRBV9 and J is TRBJ2-2; the D is unclear. The germline gives CDR1 SGDLS, CDR2 YYNGEE. This CDR3 has 9 residues. The full variable domain, completed using reference TRBV9 and TRBJ2-2, is DSGVTQTPKHLITATGQRVTLRCSPRSGDLSVYWYQQSLDQGLQFLIQYYNGEERAKGNILERFSAQQFPDLHSELNLSSLELGDSALYFCAGSGELFFGEGSRLTVL.

At least ten counts were recorded for this clonotype. The rearrangement links TRBV11-2 to TRBJ1-1; maybe TRBD1 (5 bases). Trimming took 1 base from V and 1 from J, leaving 10 bases between them. This CDR3 spans 15 amino acids. Germline-derived CDR1 and CDR2 are SGHAT and FQNNGV. The CDR3 is CASSLAGRTNTEAFF. The DNA for the CDR3 is TGTGCCAGCAGCTTAGCGGGACGGACGAACACTGAAGCTTTCTTT.

Remarks on this clonotype: Since a much larger clone is just one base distant, this may be a read error. The chain is built from TRBV2 and TRBJ2-1; D is possibly TRBD1 (6 bases). From germline, CDR1 is SNHLY and CDR2 FYNNEI. There are 15 residues in the CDR3. V shed 8 bases and J shed 9 bases, with 23 bases lying between them. The DNA for the CDR3 is TGTGCCAGCGGGGAAGCAGGGGTATTAACGAGTGAGCAGTTCTTC. Amino acid sequence: CASGEAGVLTSEQFF.

This clonotype was seen repeatedly, ten times or more. This chain joins TRBV7-2 and TRBJ2-7; 9 bases are shared with TRBD1. From germline, CDR1 is SGHTA and CDR2 FQGNSA. J was trimmed by 4 bases and V by 5 bases; bases with no gene match: 9. This CDR3 has 15 amino acids. This chain's CDR3 is CASSHRFGQGYEQYF. CDR3 nucleotides: TGTGCCAGCAGCCATCGTTTTGGACAGGGGTACGAGCAGTACTTC.

This clonotype was counted a few times. This chain links TRBV4-1 with TRBJ2-1; D is unclear. The CDR3 totals 14 residues. Germline CDR1 and CDR2: MGHRA and YSYEKL. V was cut by 1 base and J by 8 bases, with 12 bases left in between. The CDR3 DNA sequence: TGCGCCAGCAGCCAAGCGTTCGGTTTTGATGAGCAGTTCTTC. Translating it yields CASSQAFGFDEQFF.

In its sample, this clonotype was seen a few times. The chain has TRBV18 and TRBJ2-1; a weak D match, TRBD2 (6 bases). This CDR3 spans 16 amino acids. V lost 2 bases and J lost 2, with 13 bases in between. The germline V gene encodes CDR1 KGHSH and CDR2 LQKENI. DNA of the CDR3: TGTGCCAGCTCACCAGGTGGAGGGGAGGCCTACAATGAGCAGTTCTTC. Encoded protein: CASSPGGGEAYNEQFF.

The table lists this clonotype with many counts. The gene calls are TRBV27 and TRBJ1-5; D call uncertain. The CDR3 contains 16 residues. Between the trimmed V and J ends, which lost 2 bases and 0 bases, there was a span of 11 bases. Germline V gene sequence: CDR1 MNHEY, CDR2 SMNVEV (reference sequence). The CDR3 is CASSLTAGDSNQPQHF. The CDR3 DNA is TGTGCCAGCAGTTTAACAGCCGGTGATAGCAATCAGCCCCAGCATTTT.

Only a few counts were recorded for this clonotype. The V gene is TRBV6-5, the J gene TRBJ2-5, with D unresolved. The V and J ends lost 0 bases and 5 bases respectively, with 13 bases between them. This CDR3 comprises 15 residues. Germline lookup yields CDR1 MNHEY and CDR2 SVGAGI. CDR3 sequence reads: CASSYSMFVGETQYF. The CDR3 nucleotides read TGTGCCAGCAGTTACTCGATGTTCGTGGGGGAGACCCAGTACTTC.

In its sample, this clonotype was seen many times. This chain uses TRBV28 with TRBJ2-7; the match to TRBD1 covers 9 bases. Germline V gives CDR1 MDHEN, CDR2 SYDVKM. The J segment lost 6 bases and the V segment lost 6 bases, leaving 12 bases of the junction unmatched. The CDR3 totals 15 residues. This chain's CDR3 is CASRIVGTGKREQYF. The DNA for the CDR3 is TGTGCCAGCAGAATAGTAGGGACAGGGAAGCGCGAGCAGTACTTC.

In this sample, this clonotype turned up a few times. The chain is built from TRBV7-3 and TRBJ2-2; TRBD2 matches 10 bases. Trimming at V came to 5 bases and at J to 7 bases, leaving 7 bases not matched to a gene. CDR1 SGHTA and CDR2 FQGTGA come from the germline V gene. The CDR3 covers 15 residues. The CDR3 here is CASSRTSGGGGELFF. As DNA, the CDR3 is TGTGCCAGCAGCCGGACTAGCGGAGGGGGCGGGGAGCTGTTTTTT. Looking up the rest from reference TRBV7-3 and TRBJ2-2 gives the full variable domain: GAGVSQTPSNKVTEKGKYVELRCDPISGHTALYWYRQSLGQGPEFLIYFQGTGAADDSGLPNDRFFAVRPEGSVSTLKIQRTERGDSAVYLCASSRTSGGGGELFFGEGSRLTVL.

This clonotype was seen many times. The chain employs TRBV27 and TRBJ1-1; TRBD1 agrees at 8 bases. Trimming removed 5 bases from V and 6 bases from J; junction bases left unmatched: 5. CDR1 and CDR2 (germline): MNHEY, SMNVEV (reference sequence). This CDR3 has 13 amino acids. The CDR3 bases are TGTGCCAGCAGTCCAGGGGGCTTCGCTGAAGCTTTCTTT. It codes for CASSPGGFAEAFF.

This clonotype has ten or more counts. The rearrangement uses TRBV18 and TRBJ2-5; weak D call: TRBD1 (6 bases). Germline V gives CDR1 KGHSH, CDR2 LQKENI. The CDR3 loop spans 15 amino acids. Trimming stripped 3 bases from V and 5 bases from J, with 16 bases between. The CDR3 region has the DNA TGTGCCAGCTCACCCCCGGGGCGGCAGGGGGAGACCCAGTACTTC. Encoded protein: CASSPPGRQGETQYF.

This clonotype was observed a handful of times. At one boundary the junction diverges from the germline segment, which might be a read error. The gene calls are TRBV2 and TRBJ2-1; 7 nucleotides agree with TRBD2. The CDR3 spans 16 residues. CDR1 and CDR2 (germline): SNHLY, FYNNEI. In DNA form, the CDR3 reads TGTGCCAGCAGTGGGGAGGGCTCTAGCTCCCACAATGAGCAGTTCTTC. It specifies CASSGEGSSSHNEQFF.

This clonotype has a handful of counts. The chain is built from TRBV9 and TRBJ2-2, with TRBD1 matching over 9 bases. Germline V gene data show CDR1 as SGDLS and CDR2 as YYNGEE. The CDR3 has 16 residues. Trimming at V came to 3 bases and at J to 1 base, leaving 4 bases not matched to a gene. The DNA for the CDR3 is TGTGCCAGCAGCGACTACAGGGGGCAGAACACCGGGGAGCTGTTTTTT. It yields the protein CASSDYRGQNTGELFF.

The chain recombines TRBV3-1 with TRBJ2-2, with D unresolved. The CDR3 contains 17 residues. Germline V gene lookup returns CDR1 LGHDT and CDR2 YNNKEL (reference sequence). V lost 0 bases and J 6 bases, leaving 17 bases between the germline ends. The CDR3 sequence is CASSQELGDHLAGELFF. CDR3 sequence (DNA): TGTGCCAGCAGCCAAGAGCTCGGTGACCATCTGGCCGGGGAGCTGTTTTTT.

This clonotype was seen repeatedly, ten times or more. The rearrangement joins TRBV12-3 or TRBV12-4 to TRBJ2-7; D perhaps matches TRBD2 (6 bases). The V end was cut by 6 bases, the J end by 6 bases, with 21 bases between. This CDR3 has 15 residues. CDR3 in DNA: TGTGCCAGCAGCGTCTCGAGGGGAATGGGGGGCGAGCAGTACTTC. Its translation: CASSVSRGMGGEQYF.

This clonotype showed up just a few times. The chain is built from TRBV5-1 and TRBJ2-5; D might be TRBD1 or TRBD2, each matching 5 bases. CDR3 length: 15 residues. Per germline, CDR1 SGHRS and CDR2 YFSETQ. Trimming cost V 2 bases and J 5 bases, with 16 bases left between them. As DNA, the CDR3 is TGCGCCAGCAGCTTATTGACAGCCCCGGGGGAGACCCAGTACTTC. It yields the protein CASSLLTAPGETQYF.

This clonotype was seen many times. The V gene is TRBV3-1, the J gene TRBJ2-1; TRBD2 matches at 11 bases. After removal of 4 bases from V and 2 bases from J, the junction contained 7 bases not matched to a gene. The CDR3 is made up of 17 amino acids. Germline lookup yields CDR1 LGHDT and CDR2 YNNKEL (reference sequence). The CDR3 here is CASSPTLSGRAYNEQFF. The CDR3 DNA reads TGTGCCAGCAGCCCCACGCTTAGCGGGAGGGCCTACAATGAGCAGTTCTTC.